Sequencing of this T cell receptor (beta chain) was carried out in a study of STAT5B mutations in CD4+ large granular lymphocyte leukemia. General study findings and limits: No patients shared main leukemic clonotypes, though about 24% appeared at low frequency elsewhere.

In its sample, this clone was seen once. Its antigen is unknown. The survey-level immunoSEQ assay was used. Sequencing used immunoSEQ multiplex PCR; TCRdb keeps in-frame clones, though not all of them. Altogether about 35,000 clones are present, roughly 76% being singletons, with the ten largest covering 2% to 3%. This CDR3 spans 17 amino acids. CDR1 and CDR2 from the germline V gene are LNHDA and SQIVND (reference sequence). V lost 5 bases, J lost 0 bases, and 17 bases lay in between. This clonotype originated in a human donor in good health. The rearrangement joins TRBV19 to TRBJ1-3, with D perhaps TRBD1 (6 bases). Material for sequencing was CD4+ T cells from blood buffy coats. CDR3 sequence (DNA): TGTGCCAGTAGTCCTGAGGGGGGCCTTAACTCTGGAAACACCATATATTTT. Translation gives CASSPEGGLNSGNTIYF.